Each of the 2 T cell receptor beta chains below was sequenced from the same sample in a study of radiation and T cells in renal cell carcinoma. This table comes from immunoSEQ multiplex PCR, and its TCRdb copy is limited to in-frame clones, with some not included. The sample includes about 150,000 clones, roughly 87% of them seen just once. Indicated time point: blood 2 weeks post-SBRT. The sample's treatment: 15 Gy SBRT to primary tumor, nephrectomy 4 weeks later. This specimen was blood, taken from a patient whose treatment included radiotherapy and nephrectomy. Every receptor here comes from a woman in her forties or fifties with renal cell carcinoma.

This clone occurred once. The gene calls are TRBV5-1 and TRBJ2-6; a possible D gene is TRBD2 (6 bases). V was pared by 6 bases and J by 4 bases, with 11 bases between. This CDR3 is 14 amino acids long. Germline lookup yields CDR1 SGHRS and CDR2 YFSETQ. The CDR3 DNA is TGCGCCAGCAAAGGAGGGCAGGGGGCCAACGTCCTGACTTTC. Its protein is CASKGGQGANVLTF.

The chain combines TRBV9 with TRBJ1-6, with D perhaps TRBD1 (6 bases). The CDR3 runs 17 residues. Looked up from germline, CDR1 is SGDLS and CDR2 is YYNGEE. Trimming cost V 2 bases and J 0 bases, with 12 bases left between them. The CDR3 loop reads CASSVRQDISYNSPLHF. The CDR3 nucleotides are TGTGCCAGCAGCGTTCGACAGGACATCTCCTATAATTCACCCCTCCACTTT.